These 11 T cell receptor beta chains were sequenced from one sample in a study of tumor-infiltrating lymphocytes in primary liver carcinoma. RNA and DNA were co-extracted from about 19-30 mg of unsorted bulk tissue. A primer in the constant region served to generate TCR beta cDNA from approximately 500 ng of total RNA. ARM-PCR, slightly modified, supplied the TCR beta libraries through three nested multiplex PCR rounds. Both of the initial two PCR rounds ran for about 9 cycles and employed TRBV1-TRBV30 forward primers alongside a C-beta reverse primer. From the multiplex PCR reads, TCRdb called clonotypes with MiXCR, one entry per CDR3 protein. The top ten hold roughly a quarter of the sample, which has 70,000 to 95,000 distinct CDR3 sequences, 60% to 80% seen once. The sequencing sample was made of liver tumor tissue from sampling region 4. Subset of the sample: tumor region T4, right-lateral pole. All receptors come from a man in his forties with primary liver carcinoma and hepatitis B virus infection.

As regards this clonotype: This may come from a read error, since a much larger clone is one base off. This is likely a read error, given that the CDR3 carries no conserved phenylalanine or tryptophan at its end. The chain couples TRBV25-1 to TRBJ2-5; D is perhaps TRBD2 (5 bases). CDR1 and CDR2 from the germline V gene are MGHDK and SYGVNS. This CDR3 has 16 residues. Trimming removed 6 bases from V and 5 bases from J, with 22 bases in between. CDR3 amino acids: CASSVSWGDGIETQYL. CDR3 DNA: TGTGCCAGCAGCGTCTCATGGGGAGATGGGATCGAGACCCAGTACCTC.

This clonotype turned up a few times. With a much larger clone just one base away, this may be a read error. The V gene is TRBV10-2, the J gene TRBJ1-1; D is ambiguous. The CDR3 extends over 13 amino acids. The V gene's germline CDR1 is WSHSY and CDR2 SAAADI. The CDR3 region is CASSAALSTEPFF. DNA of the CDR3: TGCGCCAGCAGTGCGGCGTTATCCACTGAACCTTTCTTT.

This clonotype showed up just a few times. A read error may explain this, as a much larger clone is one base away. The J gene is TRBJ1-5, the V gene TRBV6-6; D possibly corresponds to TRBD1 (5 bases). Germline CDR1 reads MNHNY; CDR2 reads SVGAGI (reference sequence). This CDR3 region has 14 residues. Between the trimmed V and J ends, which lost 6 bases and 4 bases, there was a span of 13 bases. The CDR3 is CASSQPEGNQPQHF. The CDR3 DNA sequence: TGTGCCAGCAGCCAACCTGAGGGGAATCAGCCCCAGCATTTT.

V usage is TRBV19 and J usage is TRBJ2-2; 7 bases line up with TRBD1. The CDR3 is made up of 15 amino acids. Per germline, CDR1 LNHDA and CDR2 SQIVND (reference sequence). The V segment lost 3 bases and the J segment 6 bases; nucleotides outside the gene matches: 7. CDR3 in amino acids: CASSITRGRAGELFF. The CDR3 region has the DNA TGTGCCAGTAGTATTACCAGGGGGAGAGCCGGGGAGCTGTTTTTT.

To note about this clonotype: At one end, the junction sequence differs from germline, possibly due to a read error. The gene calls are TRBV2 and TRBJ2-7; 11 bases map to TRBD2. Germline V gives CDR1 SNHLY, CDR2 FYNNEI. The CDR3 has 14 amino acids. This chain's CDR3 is CVSRGGLADYEQYF. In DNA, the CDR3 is TGTGTCAGCAGGGGGGGACTAGCGGACTACGAGCAGTACTTC.

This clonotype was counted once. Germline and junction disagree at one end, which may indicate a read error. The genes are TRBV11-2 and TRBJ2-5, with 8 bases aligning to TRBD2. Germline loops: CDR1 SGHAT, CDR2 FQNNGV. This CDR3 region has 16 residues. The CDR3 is CASSLVPASGQEAHYF. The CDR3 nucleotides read TGTGCCAGCAGCTTGGTCCCGGCTAGCGGGCAAGAGGCCCACTACTTC. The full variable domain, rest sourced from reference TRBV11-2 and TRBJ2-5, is EAGVAQSPRYKIIEKRQSVAFWCNPISGHATLYWYQQILGQGPKLLIQFQNNGVVDDSQLPKDRFSAERLKGVDSTLKIQPAKLEDSAVYLCASSLVPASGQEAHYFGPGTRLLVL.

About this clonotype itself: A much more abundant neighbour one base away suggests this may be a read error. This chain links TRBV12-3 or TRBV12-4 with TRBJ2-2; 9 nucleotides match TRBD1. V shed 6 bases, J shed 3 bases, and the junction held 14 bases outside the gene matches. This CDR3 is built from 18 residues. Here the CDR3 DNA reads TGTGCCAGCAGCACACTACCTTGGACAGGGGCGTACACCGGGGAGCTGTTTTTT. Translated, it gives CASSTLPWTGAYTGELFF.

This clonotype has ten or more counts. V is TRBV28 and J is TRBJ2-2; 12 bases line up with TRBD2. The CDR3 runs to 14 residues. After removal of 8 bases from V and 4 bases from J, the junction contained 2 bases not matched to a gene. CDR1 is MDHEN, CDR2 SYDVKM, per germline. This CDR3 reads CASLTSGSTGELFF. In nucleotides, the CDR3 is TGTGCCAGCCTGACTAGCGGGAGCACCGGGGAGCTGTTTTTT.

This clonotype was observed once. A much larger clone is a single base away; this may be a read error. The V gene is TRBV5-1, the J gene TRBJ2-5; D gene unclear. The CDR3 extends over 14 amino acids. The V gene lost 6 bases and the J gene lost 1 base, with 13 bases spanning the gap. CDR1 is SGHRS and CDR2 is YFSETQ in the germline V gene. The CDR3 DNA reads TGCGCCAGCAAGGTCAGCATAGCCCAAGAGACCCAGTACTTC. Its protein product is CASKVSIAQETQYF.

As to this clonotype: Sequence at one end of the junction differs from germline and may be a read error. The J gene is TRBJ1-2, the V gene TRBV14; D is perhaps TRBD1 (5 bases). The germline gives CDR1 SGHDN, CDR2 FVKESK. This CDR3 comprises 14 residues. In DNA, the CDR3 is TGTCCCAGTAGCCAAGTCGGGGGTGACTATGGCTACACCTTC. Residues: CPSSQVGGDYGYTF.

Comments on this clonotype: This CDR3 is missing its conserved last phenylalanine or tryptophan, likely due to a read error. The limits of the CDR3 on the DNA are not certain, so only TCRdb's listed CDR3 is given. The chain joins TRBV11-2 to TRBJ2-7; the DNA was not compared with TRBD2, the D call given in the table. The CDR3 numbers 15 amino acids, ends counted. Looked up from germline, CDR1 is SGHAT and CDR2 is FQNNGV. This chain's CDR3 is CAGSFPGLGIHEQCL.